The present TCR beta chain was sequenced within a study of control samples from healthy donors and cancer patients. The data were produced by immunoSEQ multiplex PCR, yet TCRdb's version contains in-frame clones alone and is incomplete. The sample lists about 98,000 clones, approximately 82% occurring once. CDR1 and CDR2 from the germline V gene are LGHDT and YNNKEL (reference sequence). CDR3 size: 13 residues. Trimming shortened V by 4 bases and J by 7 bases, and 13 bases separated the two germline ends. Sequencing input: blood. This chain links TRBV3-1 (or the pseudogene TRBV3-2) with TRBJ1-1; D call uncertain. The receptor was isolated from a man aged 55 to 70 in good health. The CDR3 DNA is TGTGCCAGCAGCCCCACCCGCAAGGGTGAAGCTTTCTTT. Translation gives CASSPTRKGEAFF.